This T cell receptor (beta chain) originates from a study of blood T cell repertoires in COVID-19. Study in general: Sites in the United States, Italy and Spain provided acute and convalescent COVID-19 samples.

In the authors' methods: Researchers report that nucleated cell counts were estimated from reference gene primer amplification. Method: immunoSEQ multiplex PCR; TCRdb's copy keeps in-frame clones and lacks some. That table furnishes V, J and clone size, whereas the DNA furnished D and trimming. The repertoire holds 110,000 to 150,000 clones, with around four fifths as singletons. Researchers sorted participants into cohorts using their self-reported clinical history. This clone came up once. Germline V gene sequence: CDR1 SGHTS, CDR2 YDEGEE. The CDR3 totals 15 residues. With V trimmed by 1 base and J by 5 bases, 5 bases remained unmatched.

The chain combines TRBV5-8 with TRBJ1-5; 8 bases line up with TRBD1. Sequences were obtained from PBMCs or T cells enriched from blood (not recorded which). The sequence was collected from a woman in her forties who had recovered from COVID-19. CDR3 in DNA: TGTGCCAGCAGCTTGAGTCGGGACAGGTATCAGCCCCAGCATTTT. Amino acid sequence: CASSLSRDRYQPQHF.